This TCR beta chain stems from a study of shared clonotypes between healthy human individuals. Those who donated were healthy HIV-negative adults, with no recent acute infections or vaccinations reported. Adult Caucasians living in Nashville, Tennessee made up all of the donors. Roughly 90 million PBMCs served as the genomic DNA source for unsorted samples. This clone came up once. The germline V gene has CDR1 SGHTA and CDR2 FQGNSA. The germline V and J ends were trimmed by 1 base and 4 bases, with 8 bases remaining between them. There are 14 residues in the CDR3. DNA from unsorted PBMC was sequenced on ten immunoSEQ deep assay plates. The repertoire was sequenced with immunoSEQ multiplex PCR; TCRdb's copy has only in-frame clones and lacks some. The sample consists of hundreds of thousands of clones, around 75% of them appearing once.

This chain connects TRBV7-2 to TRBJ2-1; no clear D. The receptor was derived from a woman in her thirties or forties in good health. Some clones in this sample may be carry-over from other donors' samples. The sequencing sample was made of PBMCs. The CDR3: CASSLVSMYNEQFF. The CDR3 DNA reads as TGTGCCAGCAGCTTAGTGTCCATGTACAATGAGCAGTTCTTC.